A single sample is the source of the 10 T cell receptor beta chains below, sequenced in a study of graft-versus-host responses after intestinal transplantation. Method: immunoSEQ multiplex PCR; TCRdb's copy keeps in-frame clones and lacks some. The sample has over 60,000 clones; under 90% are singletons. To release intraepithelial and lamina propria lymphocytes, the graft tissue was processed. The source was ileum tissue, collected roughly 54 weeks after transplant. All receptors come from a human patient who received an intestinal transplant, so some T cells may come from the graft donor.

This chain links TRBV15 with TRBJ1-2, with a possible D match to TRBD1 (5 bases). CDR3 size: 17 residues. V was cut by 0 bases and J by 6 bases, with 20 bases left in between. Per germline, CDR1 LNHNV and CDR2 YYDKDF (reference sequence). CDR3 in amino acids: CATSRDSAGGYLDGYTF. CDR3 DNA sequence: TGTGCCACCAGCAGAGATTCCGCGGGGGGATATCTCGATGGCTACACCTTC.

V is TRBV6-1 and J is TRBJ1-1, with D tentatively TRBD1 (5 bases). Per germline, CDR1 MNHNS and CDR2 SASEGT. CDR3 length equals 13 residues. Between the trimmed V and J ends, which lost 10 bases and 5 bases, there was a span of 17 bases. The CDR3: CAILGGTGTEAFF. CDR3 nucleotides: TGTGCCATCCTCGGGGGGACTGGGACTGAAGCTTTCTTT.

V is TRBV30 and J is TRBJ2-7, with 11 bases lining up with TRBD1. CDR1 is GTSNPN and CDR2 is SVGIG in the germline V gene (reference sequence). CDR3 length: 17 amino acids. J was trimmed by 3 bases and V by 3 bases; bases with no gene match: 13. The DNA of the CDR3 is TGTGCCTGGAGCAACGGAGGGACAGGGGGACCCTACTACGAGCAGTACTTC. Protein product: CAWSNGGTGGPYYEQYF.

The chain joins TRBV4-2 to TRBJ1-1; D gene unclear. V lost 4 bases and J 6 bases, leaving 18 bases between the germline ends. CDR3 length: 15 amino acids. Germline V gene lookup returns CDR1 LGHNA and CDR2 YNFKEQ. CDR3 sequence (DNA): TGTGCCAGCAGCCGATCGGAGGGTGAGATGGCTGAAGCTTTCTTT. Translation gives CASSRSEGEMAEAFF.

This chain links TRBV28 with TRBJ2-3; 7 nucleotides align to TRBD2. The J segment lost 6 bases and the V segment lost 5 bases, leaving 14 bases of the junction unmatched. The CDR3 sequence is 16 residues long. Germline loops: CDR1 MDHEN, CDR2 SYDVKM. The CDR3 region is CASSPPRLAEADTQYF. Here the CDR3 DNA reads TGTGCCAGCAGTCCGCCCCGGCTAGCGGAAGCGGATACGCAGTATTTT.

The chain recombines TRBV2 with TRBJ2-2; 10 bases fit TRBD1. Germline V lookup: CDR1 SNHLY, CDR2 FYNNEI. This CDR3 comprises 15 residues. The junction had 4 bases not matched to a gene; V was cut back by 7 bases and J by 2 bases. CDR3 sequence: CASTWTGGNTGELFF. CDR3 bases: TGTGCCAGCACCTGGACAGGGGGTAACACCGGGGAGCTGTTTTTT. Complete variable domain (other parts from reference TRBV2 and TRBJ2-2): EPEVTQTPSHQVTQMGQEVILRCVPISNHLYFYWYRQILGQKVEFLVSFYNNEISEKSEIFDDQFSVERPDGSNFTLKIRSTKLEDSAMYFCASTWTGGNTGELFFGEGSRLTVL.

V gene TRBV15 combines with J gene TRBJ2-3; possibly TRBD1 for D (6 bases). Germline CDR1 and CDR2: LNHNV and YYDKDF (reference sequence). This CDR3 spans 16 amino acids. Between the trimmed V and J ends, which lost 4 bases and 2 bases, there was a span of 16 bases. CDR3: CATSILTGVYTDTQYF. In DNA, the CDR3 is TGTGCCACCAGCATTTTGACAGGCGTTTACACAGATACGCAGTATTTT.

Only one count was recorded for this clone. The chain couples TRBV7-2 to TRBJ2-2, with 12 bases aligning to TRBD2. V lost 5 bases and J lost 0; bases outside the gene matches: 4. The V gene's germline CDR1 is SGHTA and CDR2 FQGNSA. CDR3 length: 17 residues. Here the CDR3 reads CASSRLAGVPNTGELFF. The CDR3 DNA reads TGTGCCAGCAGCCGACTAGCGGGGGTCCCGAACACCGGGGAGCTGTTTTTT.

The chain combines TRBV5-1 with TRBJ2-7, with D tentatively TRBD1 or TRBD2 (5 bases each). The germline V gene has CDR1 SGHRS and CDR2 YFSETQ. V lost 6 bases and J lost 5, with 9 bases in between. This CDR3 has 11 amino acids. The chain's CDR3 is CASTEGNEQYF. The CDR3, as DNA: TGCGCCAGCACAGAGGGGAACGAGCAGTACTTC.

The chain employs TRBV6-1 and TRBJ2-1; D is uncertain. Trimming shortened V by 9 bases and J by 9 bases, and 9 bases separated the two germline ends. The germline CDR1 and CDR2 sequences are MNHNS and SASEGT. The CDR3 extends over 10 amino acids. CDR3 amino acids: CASEFGEQFF. The CDR3 nucleotides are TGTGCCAGTGAGTTTGGTGAGCAGTTCTTC.